This section outlines one TCR beta chain sequence together with its context. The data were obtained in a study of blood T cell repertoires in COVID-19. About the research overall: Samples of COVID-19 (acute and convalescent) were obtained from the United States, Italy and Spain. T cells, B-cell-depleted T cells, or PBMCs provided the cDNA or gDNA that served as material.

V dropped 0 bases and J dropped 4 bases, with 19 bases sitting between them. Germline CDR1 is SGHDT and CDR2 is YYEEEE. This CDR3 has 17 residues. Original processing notes: From reference gene primer amplification, estimates of nucleated cell counts were derived. TCRdb keeps only in-frame clones here, not all; method: immunoSEQ multiplex PCR. That table furnishes V, J and clone size, whereas the DNA furnished D and trimming. The sample holds about 250,000 clones, 70% to 90% seen once. The V and J genes are TRBV5-6 and TRBJ1-1; D is uncertain. The receptor comes from a man older than 75 with acute or convalescent COVID-19. The sequenced material came from peripheral blood. The CDR3, as DNA: TGTGCCAGCAGCTTGGGGGGAGGAAGGGCATGGAGCACTGAAGCTTTCTTT. It codes for CASSLGGGRAWSTEAFF.